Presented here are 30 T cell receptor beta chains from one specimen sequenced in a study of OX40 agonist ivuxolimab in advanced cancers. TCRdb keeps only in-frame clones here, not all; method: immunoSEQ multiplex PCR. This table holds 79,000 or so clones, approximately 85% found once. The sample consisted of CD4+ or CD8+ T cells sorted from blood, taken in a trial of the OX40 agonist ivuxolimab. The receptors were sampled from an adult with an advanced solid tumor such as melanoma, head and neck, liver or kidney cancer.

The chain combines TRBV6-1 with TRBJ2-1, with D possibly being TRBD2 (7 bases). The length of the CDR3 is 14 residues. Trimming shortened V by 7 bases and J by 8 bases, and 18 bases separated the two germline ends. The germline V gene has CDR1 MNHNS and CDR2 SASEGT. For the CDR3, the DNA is TGTGCCAGCACCGTCGGGGGGCCCAGGGATGAGCAGTTCTTC. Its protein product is CASTVGGPRDEQFF.

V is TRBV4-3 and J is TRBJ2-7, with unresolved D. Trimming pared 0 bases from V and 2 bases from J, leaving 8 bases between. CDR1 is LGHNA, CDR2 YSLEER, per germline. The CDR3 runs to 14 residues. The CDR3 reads CASSQEPRAYEQYF. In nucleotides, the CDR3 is TGCGCCAGCAGCCAAGAGCCCCGAGCCTACGAGCAGTACTTC.

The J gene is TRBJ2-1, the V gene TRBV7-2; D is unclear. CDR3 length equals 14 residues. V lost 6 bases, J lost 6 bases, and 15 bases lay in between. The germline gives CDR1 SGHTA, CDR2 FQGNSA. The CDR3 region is CASRREMTRNEQFF. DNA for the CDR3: TGTGCCAGCAGAAGAGAAATGACTCGCAATGAGCAGTTCTTC. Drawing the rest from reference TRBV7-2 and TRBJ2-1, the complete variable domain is GAGVSQSPSNKVTEKGKDVELRCDPISGHTALYWYRQSLGQGLEFLIYFQGNSAPDKSGLPSDRFSAERTGGSVSTLTIQRTQQEDSAVYLCASRREMTRNEQFFGPGTRLTVL.

CDR3 region: CAISSGTGNSYEQYF. The CDR3 nucleotides read TGTGCCATCAGTTCGGGGACAGGGAACTCCTACGAGCAGTACTTC. The chain is built from TRBV10-3 and TRBJ2-7; 9 nucleotides agree with TRBD1. The CDR3 covers 15 residues. The V segment lost 5 bases and the J segment 0 bases; nucleotides outside the gene matches: 5. The germline V gene encodes CDR1 ENHRY and CDR2 SYGVKD.

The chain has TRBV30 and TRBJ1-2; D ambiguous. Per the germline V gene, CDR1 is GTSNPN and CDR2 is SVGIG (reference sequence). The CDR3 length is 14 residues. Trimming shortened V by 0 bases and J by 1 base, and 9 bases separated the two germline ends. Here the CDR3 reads CAWSVRGLNYGYTF. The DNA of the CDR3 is TGTGCCTGGAGTGTACGGGGTCTTAACTATGGCTACACCTTC.

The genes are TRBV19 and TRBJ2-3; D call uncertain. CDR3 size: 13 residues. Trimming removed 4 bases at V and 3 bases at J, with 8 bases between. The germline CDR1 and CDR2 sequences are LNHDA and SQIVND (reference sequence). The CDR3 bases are TGTGCCAGTAGTAATCGGTGGACAGATACGCAGTATTTT. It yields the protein CASSNRWTDTQYF.

The CDR3 DNA reads TGCGCCAGCAGCTTGGAGGGGCCAGGGGACGAAAAACTGTTTTTT. It encodes CASSLEGPGDEKLFF. The chain uses TRBV5-1 and TRBJ1-4, with D perhaps matching TRBD1 (6 bases). Trimming removed 0 bases from V and 8 bases from J, with 14 bases in between. The CDR3 is made up of 15 amino acids. Germline-derived CDR1 and CDR2 are SGHRS and YFSETQ.

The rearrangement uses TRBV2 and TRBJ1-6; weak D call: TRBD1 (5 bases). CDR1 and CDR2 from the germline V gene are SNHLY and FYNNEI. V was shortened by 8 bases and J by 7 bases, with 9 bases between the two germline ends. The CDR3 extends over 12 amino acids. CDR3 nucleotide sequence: TGTGCCAGCCAGGGTGGGAATTCACCCCTCCACTTT. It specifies CASQGGNSPLHF.

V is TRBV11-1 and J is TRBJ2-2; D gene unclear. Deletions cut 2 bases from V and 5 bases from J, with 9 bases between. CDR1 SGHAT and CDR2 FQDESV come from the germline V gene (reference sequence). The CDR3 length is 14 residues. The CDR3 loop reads CASSLNGLTGELFF. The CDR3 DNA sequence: TGTGCCAGCAGCTTAAATGGGTTGACCGGGGAGCTGTTTTTT.

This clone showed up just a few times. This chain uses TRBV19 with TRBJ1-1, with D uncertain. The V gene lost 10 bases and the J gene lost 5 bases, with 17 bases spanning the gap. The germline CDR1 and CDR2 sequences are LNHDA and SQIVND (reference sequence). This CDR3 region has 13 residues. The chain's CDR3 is CATTPRIRTEAFF. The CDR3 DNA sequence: TGTGCCACCACACCCCGAATTCGTACTGAAGCTTTCTTT.

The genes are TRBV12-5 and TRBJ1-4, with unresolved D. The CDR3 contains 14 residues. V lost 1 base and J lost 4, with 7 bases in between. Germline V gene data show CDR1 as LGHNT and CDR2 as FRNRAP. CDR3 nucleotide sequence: TGTGCTAGTGGTTTGGGGACTGTTAATGAAAAACTGTTTTTT. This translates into CASGLGTVNEKLFF.

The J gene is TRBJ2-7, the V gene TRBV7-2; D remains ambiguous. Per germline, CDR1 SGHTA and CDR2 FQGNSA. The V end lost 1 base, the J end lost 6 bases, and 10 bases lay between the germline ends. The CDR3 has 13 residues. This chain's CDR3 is CASSLEGFGEQYF. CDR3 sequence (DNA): TGTGCCAGCAGCTTAGAAGGGTTCGGCGAGCAGTACTTC.

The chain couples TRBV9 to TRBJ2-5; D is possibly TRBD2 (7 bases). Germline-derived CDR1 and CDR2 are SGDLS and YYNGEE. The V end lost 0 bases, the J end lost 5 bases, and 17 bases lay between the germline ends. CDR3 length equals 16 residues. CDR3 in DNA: TGTGCCAGCAGCGTAGCAAGGGGGGGGCCGCGGGAGACCCAGTACTTC. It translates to CASSVARGGPRETQYF.

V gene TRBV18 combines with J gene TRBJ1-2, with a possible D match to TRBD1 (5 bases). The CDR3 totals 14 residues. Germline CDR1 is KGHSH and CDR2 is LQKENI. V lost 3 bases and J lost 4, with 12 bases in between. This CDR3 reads CASSPGGESYGYTF. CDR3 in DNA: TGTGCCAGCTCACCGGGGGGGGAGAGCTATGGCTACACCTTC.

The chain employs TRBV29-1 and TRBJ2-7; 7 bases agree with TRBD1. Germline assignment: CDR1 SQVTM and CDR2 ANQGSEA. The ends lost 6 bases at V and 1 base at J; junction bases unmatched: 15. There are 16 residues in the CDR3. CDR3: CSVQGPGLLDSYEQYF. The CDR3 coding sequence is TGCAGCGTACAGGGGCCGGGCCTCCTCGATTCCTACGAGCAGTACTTC.

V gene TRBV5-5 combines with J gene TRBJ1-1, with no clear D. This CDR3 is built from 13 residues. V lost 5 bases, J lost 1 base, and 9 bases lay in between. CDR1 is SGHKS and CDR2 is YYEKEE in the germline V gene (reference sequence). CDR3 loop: CASSYGWNTEAFF. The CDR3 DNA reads TGTGCCAGCAGTTACGGATGGAACACTGAAGCTTTCTTT.

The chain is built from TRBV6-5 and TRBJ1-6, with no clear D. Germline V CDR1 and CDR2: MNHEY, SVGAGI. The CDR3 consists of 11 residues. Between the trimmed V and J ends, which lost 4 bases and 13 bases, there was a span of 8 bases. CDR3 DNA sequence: TGTGCCAGCAGTTCGAGCCGGCCCCTCCACTTT. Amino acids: CASSSSRPLHF.

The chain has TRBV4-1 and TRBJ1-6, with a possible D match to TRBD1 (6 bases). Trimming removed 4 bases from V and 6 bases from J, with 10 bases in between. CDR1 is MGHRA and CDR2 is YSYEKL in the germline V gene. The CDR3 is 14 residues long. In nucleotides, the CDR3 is TGCGCCAGCAGCCGAGAACAGGGTAATTCACCCCTCCACTTT. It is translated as CASSREQGNSPLHF.

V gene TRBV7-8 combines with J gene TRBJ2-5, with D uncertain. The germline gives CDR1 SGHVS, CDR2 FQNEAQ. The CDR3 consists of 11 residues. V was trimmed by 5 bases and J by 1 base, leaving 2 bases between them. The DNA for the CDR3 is TGTGCCAGCAGCATCCAAGAGACCCAGTACTTC. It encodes CASSIQETQYF.

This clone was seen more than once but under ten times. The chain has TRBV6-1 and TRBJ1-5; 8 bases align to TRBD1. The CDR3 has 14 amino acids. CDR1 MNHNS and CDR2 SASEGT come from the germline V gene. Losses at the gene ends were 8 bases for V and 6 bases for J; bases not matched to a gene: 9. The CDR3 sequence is CASYGTGAGQPQHF. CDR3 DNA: TGTGCCAGCTACGGGACAGGTGCAGGTCAGCCCCAGCATTTT.

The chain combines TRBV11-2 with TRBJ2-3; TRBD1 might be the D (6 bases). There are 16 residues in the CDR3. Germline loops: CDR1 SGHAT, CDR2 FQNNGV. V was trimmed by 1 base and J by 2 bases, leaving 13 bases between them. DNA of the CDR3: TGTGCCAGCAGCTTAGGGACAGACGTTACCACAGATACGCAGTATTTT. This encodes CASSLGTDVTTDTQYF.

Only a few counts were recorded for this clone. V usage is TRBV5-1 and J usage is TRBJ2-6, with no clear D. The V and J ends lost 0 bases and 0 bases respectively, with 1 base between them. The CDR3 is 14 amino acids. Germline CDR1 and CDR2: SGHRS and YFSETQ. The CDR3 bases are TGCGCCAGCAGCTTGGGCTCTGGGGCCAACGTCCTGACTTTC. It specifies CASSLGSGANVLTF.

As DNA, the CDR3 is TGTGCCAGCAGGAGAGAAGGGGAGAATAAGCATTTT. As protein: CASRREGENKHF. V usage is TRBV6-6 and J usage is TRBJ1-5; possibly TRBD1 for D (5 bases). The ends were cut back, 6 bases at V and 14 bases at J, with 17 bases in the middle. The CDR3 covers 12 residues. Germline-derived CDR1 and CDR2 are MNHNY and SVGAGI (reference sequence).

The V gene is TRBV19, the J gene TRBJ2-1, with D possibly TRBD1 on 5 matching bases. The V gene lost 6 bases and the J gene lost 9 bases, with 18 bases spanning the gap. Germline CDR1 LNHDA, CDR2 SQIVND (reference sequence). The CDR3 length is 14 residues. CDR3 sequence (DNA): TGTGCCAGTAGGGAAAGGGCAGGGCTTGTTGAGCAGTTCTTC. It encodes CASRERAGLVEQFF.

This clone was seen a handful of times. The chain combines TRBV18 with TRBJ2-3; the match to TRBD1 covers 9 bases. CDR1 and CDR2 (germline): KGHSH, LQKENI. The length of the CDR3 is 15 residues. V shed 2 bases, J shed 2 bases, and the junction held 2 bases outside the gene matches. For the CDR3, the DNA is TGTGCCAGCTCACCAGGACAGGGGTCCACAGATACGCAGTATTTT. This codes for CASSPGQGSTDTQYF.

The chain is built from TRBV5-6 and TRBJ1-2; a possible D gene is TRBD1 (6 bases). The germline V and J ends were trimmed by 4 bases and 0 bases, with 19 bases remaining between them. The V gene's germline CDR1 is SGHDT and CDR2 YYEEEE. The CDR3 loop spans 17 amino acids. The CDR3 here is CASSQIQGGKANYGYTF. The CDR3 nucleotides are TGTGCCAGCAGCCAGATACAGGGAGGGAAAGCTAACTATGGCTACACCTTC.

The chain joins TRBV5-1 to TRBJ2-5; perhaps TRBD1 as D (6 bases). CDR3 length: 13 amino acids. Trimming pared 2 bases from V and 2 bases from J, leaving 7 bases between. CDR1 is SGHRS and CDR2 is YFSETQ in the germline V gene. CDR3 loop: CASSLRGQETQYF. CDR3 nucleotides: TGCGCCAGCAGCTTAAGGGGGCAAGAGACCCAGTACTTC.

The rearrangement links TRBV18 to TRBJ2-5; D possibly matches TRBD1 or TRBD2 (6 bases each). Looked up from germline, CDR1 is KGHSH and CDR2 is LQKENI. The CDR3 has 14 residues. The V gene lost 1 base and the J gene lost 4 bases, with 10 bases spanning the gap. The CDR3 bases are TGTGCCAGCTCACCACGGAGGGGGTCAGAGACCCAGTACTTC. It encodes CASSPRRGSETQYF.

CDR3 nucleotide sequence: TGTGCCAGCAGCTTAGAAAGGCCAGGGGGTGGCGAGCAGTACTTC. Its translation is CASSLERPGGGEQYF. The rearrangement links TRBV7-6 to TRBJ2-7; the match to TRBD1 covers 7 bases. This CDR3 region has 15 residues. Unmatched junction bases numbered 9, after V lost 1 base and J lost 6 bases. Germline-derived CDR1 and CDR2 are SGHVS and FNYEAQ. The variable domain in full, completed from reference TRBV7-6 and TRBJ2-7, reads GAGVSQSPRYKVTKRGQDVALRCDPISGHVSLYWYRQALGQGPEFLTYFNYEAQQDKSGLPNDRFSAERPEGSISTLTIQRTEQRDSAMYRCASSLERPGGGEQYFGPGTRLTVT.

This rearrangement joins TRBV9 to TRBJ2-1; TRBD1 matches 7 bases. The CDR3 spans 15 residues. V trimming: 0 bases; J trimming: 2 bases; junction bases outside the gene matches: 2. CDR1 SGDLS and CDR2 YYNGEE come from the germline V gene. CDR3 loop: CASSVGQGTYNEQFF. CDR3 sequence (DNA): TGTGCCAGCAGCGTAGGACAGGGAACCTACAATGAGCAGTTCTTC.